The next 20 T cell receptor beta chains were all read from a single sample in a study of blood T cell repertoires in COVID-19. Assay: immunoSEQ multiplex PCR; the TCRdb copy retains only in-frame clones and omits some. The profile covers under 250,000 clones, with about four fifths appearing a single time and approximately 4.5% taken by the ten largest. The sequencing sample was made of peripheral blood. These receptors all come from a woman aged 70-85 years with acute or convalescent COVID-19.

This chain uses TRBV6-5 with TRBJ1-1, with 12 bases matching TRBD1. The CDR3 extends over 15 amino acids. J was trimmed by 5 bases and V by 10 bases; bases with no gene match: 11. The germline gives CDR1 MNHEY, CDR2 SVGAGI. DNA for the CDR3: TGTGCCACGAGAGATCCGGGACAGGGGGCTACTGAAGCTTTCTTT. Translation gives CATRDPGQGATEAFF.

This chain connects TRBV7-2 to TRBJ1-1; 7 bases line up with TRBD1. Trimming at V came to 5 bases and at J to 3 bases, leaving 6 bases not matched to a gene. The CDR3 has 14 residues. Germline-derived CDR1 and CDR2 are SGHTA and FQGNSA. CDR3 loop: CASSTQGVYTEAFF. CDR3 DNA: TGTGCCAGCAGCACCCAGGGGGTGTACACTGAAGCTTTCTTT.

Comment on this clone: Within the sample, other DNA sequences also encode this same CDR3. The chain recombines TRBV2 with TRBJ1-5; TRBD1 agrees at 7 bases. The V segment lost 4 bases and the J segment 3 bases; nucleotides outside the gene matches: 6. The CDR3 extends over 15 amino acids. Germline lookup yields CDR1 SNHLY and CDR2 FYNNEI. In DNA form, the CDR3 reads TGTGCCAGCAGTGGACAGGGTTTATCCAATCAGCCCCAGCATTTT. Protein: CASSGQGLSNQPQHF. The variable domain in full, with the rest retrieved from reference TRBV2 and TRBJ1-5, is EPEVTQTPSHQVTQMGQEVILRCVPISNHLYFYWYRQILGQKVEFLVSFYNNEISEKSEIFDDQFSVERPDGSNFTLKIRSTKLEDSAMYFCASSGQGLSNQPQHFGDGTRLSIL.

The genes are TRBV6-6 and TRBJ1-1; TRBD1 is a possible D gene (5 bases). V shed 6 bases and J shed 6 bases, with 17 bases lying between them. This CDR3 comprises 14 residues. Germline CDR1 reads MNHNY; CDR2 reads SVGAGI (reference sequence). CDR3 coding DNA: TGTGCCAGCAGCCCGGGGGGTAAGGGACCTGAAGCTTTCTTT. Translated: CASSPGGKGPEAFF.

V usage is TRBV5-1 and J usage is TRBJ1-1, with TRBD1 matching 8 bases. CDR3 size: 16 residues. V dropped 4 bases and J dropped 1; count of bases not matched to a gene: 9. Germline values: CDR1 SGHRS, CDR2 YFSETQ. The CDR3: CASSRRQTGENTEAFF. DNA of the CDR3: TGCGCCAGCAGCCGGAGACAGACAGGGGAGAACACTGAAGCTTTCTTT.

This clone has only a few counts. This chain joins TRBV3-1 (or the pseudogene TRBV3-2) and TRBJ1-3; D call uncertain. Germline values: CDR1 LGHDT, CDR2 YNNKEL (reference sequence). Trimming took off 1 base at V and 0 bases at J, with 10 bases between the two ends. This CDR3 is 16 amino acids long. CDR3 DNA sequence: TGTGCCAGCAGCCAAGGAGAGGGAATCTCTGGAAACACCATATATTTT. Its protein product is CASSQGEGISGNTIYF.

This chain's CDR3 is CASSLGTSGASSTDTQYF. DNA of the CDR3: TGTGCCAGCAGCCTCGGGACTAGCGGGGCCTCTAGCACAGATACGCAGTATTTT. The V gene is TRBV5-4, the J gene TRBJ2-3; 13 bases are shared with TRBD2. This CDR3 is built from 18 residues. V lost 4 bases and J lost 0; bases outside the gene matches: 8. The V gene's germline CDR1 is SGHNT and CDR2 YYREEE (reference sequence).

The chain is built from TRBV18 and TRBJ1-3; TRBD1 might be the D (6 bases). The CDR3 is 17 residues long. Trimming took 3 bases from V and 0 from J, leaving 15 bases between them. Germline V CDR1 and CDR2: KGHSH, LQKENI. CDR3: CASSPATGSLSGNTIYF. The CDR3 bases are TGTGCCAGCTCACCTGCTACAGGGAGCCTCTCTGGAAACACCATATATTTT.

The chain has TRBV27 and TRBJ2-7, with D perhaps matching TRBD2 (6 bases). In germline, CDR1 is MNHEY, CDR2 SMNVEV (reference sequence). Trimming removed 6 bases from V and 0 bases from J, with 18 bases in between. The CDR3 is made up of 16 amino acids. CDR3 residues: CASSHRAGQSSYEQYF. The CDR3 coding sequence is TGTGCCAGCAGCCACCGGGCGGGGCAGAGCTCCTACGAGCAGTACTTC.

The chain links TRBV7-2 to TRBJ1-6, with D perhaps matching TRBD1 (6 bases). Germline loops: CDR1 SGHTA, CDR2 FQGNSA. V lost 5 bases to trimming and J lost 10 bases, with 15 bases between them. The CDR3 length is 14 residues. DNA of the CDR3: TGTGCCAGCAGCCCGACAGGATTGGACTCACCCCTCCACTTT. Amino acid sequence: CASSPTGLDSPLHF.

The chain employs TRBV5-1 and TRBJ2-3, with D possibly TRBD2 on 6 matching bases. Germline CDR1 and CDR2: SGHRS and YFSETQ. V lost 0 bases to trimming and J lost 2 bases, with 13 bases between them. The CDR3 runs 16 residues. CDR3 sequence (DNA): TGCGCCAGCAGCTTGGTGGGGGGATTGGTCACAGATACGCAGTATTTT. This sequence encodes CASSLVGGLVTDTQYF.

The chain is built from TRBV7-6 and TRBJ1-2; TRBD1 matches at 9 bases. CDR1 is SGHVS and CDR2 is FNYEAQ in the germline V gene. The CDR3 is 15 residues long. J was trimmed by 7 bases and V by 4 bases; bases with no gene match: 10. DNA for the CDR3: TGTGCCAGCAGCTCTCCGGGACAGGGTTTCGCTGGCTACACCTTC. It translates to CASSSPGQGFAGYTF.

V and J are TRBV6-5 and TRBJ2-5, with 11 bases aligning to TRBD1. The J segment lost 5 bases and the V segment lost 6 bases, leaving 5 bases of the junction unmatched. CDR1 and CDR2 (germline): MNHEY, SVGAGI. The CDR3 spans 14 residues. The CDR3: CASRSRDRGETQYF. CDR3 coding DNA: TGTGCCAGCAGAAGCAGGGACAGGGGGGAGACCCAGTACTTC.

This clone occurred once. The rearrangement uses TRBV11-2 and TRBJ2-7; 9 bases align to TRBD2. The CDR3 has 17 residues. Germline V gives CDR1 SGHAT, CDR2 FQNNGV. J gave up 0 bases and V 8 bases, and 14 bases lay outside the gene matches. CDR3 coding DNA: TGTGCCAGCGAAGGGAACCGGGGACTAGCCGGCTCCTACGAGCAGTACTTC. Protein: CASEGNRGLAGSYEQYF.

With regard to this clone: The identical CDR3 is also encoded by other nucleotide sequences in the sample. The V call is TRBV19, the J call TRBJ2-2, with 9 bases aligning to TRBD1. V shed 4 bases, J shed 3 bases, and the junction held 0 bases outside the gene matches. CDR3 length equals 14 residues. CDR1 is LNHDA, CDR2 SQIVND, per germline (reference sequence). The CDR3 protein is CASSRTGDTGELFF. The CDR3 coding sequence is TGTGCCAGTAGTAGGACAGGGGACACCGGGGAGCTGTTTTTT.

The rearrangement joins TRBV5-1 to TRBJ2-2; 10 bases fit TRBD2. The J segment lost 1 base and the V segment lost 5 bases, leaving 5 bases of the junction unmatched. This CDR3 region has 16 residues. The germline V gene encodes CDR1 SGHRS and CDR2 YFSETQ. The chain's CDR3 is CASRASGGLNTGELFF. CDR3 nucleotides: TGCGCCAGCAGGGCTAGCGGGGGCTTGAACACCGGGGAGCTGTTTTTT.

The chain recombines TRBV7-2 with TRBJ1-3; D is perhaps TRBD1 (6 bases). Germline CDR1 is SGHTA and CDR2 is FQGNSA. The germline V and J ends were trimmed by 5 bases and 2 bases, with 13 bases remaining between them. This CDR3 is built from 15 residues. In DNA form, the CDR3 reads TGTGCCAGCAGCACCGGACAGAACCCTGGAAACACCATATATTTT. It specifies CASSTGQNPGNTIYF. Using reference TRBV7-2 and TRBJ1-3 for the parts outside the CDR3, the full variable domain is GAGVSQSPSNKVTEKGKDVELRCDPISGHTALYWYRQSLGQGLEFLIYFQGNSAPDKSGLPSDRFSAERTGGSVSTLTIQRTQQEDSAVYLCASSTGQNPGNTIYFGEGSWLTVV.

The rearrangement uses TRBV5-1 and TRBJ2-1; TRBD2 matches at 8 bases. Germline V CDR1 and CDR2: SGHRS, YFSETQ. The CDR3 has 15 amino acids. The V segment lost 0 bases and the J segment 3 bases; nucleotides outside the gene matches: 2. DNA for the CDR3: TGCGCCAGCAGCTTGGAGGGACTAGTCTACAATGAGCAGTTCTTC. Protein: CASSLEGLVYNEQFF. The variable domain in full, with the rest retrieved from reference TRBV5-1 and TRBJ2-1, is KAGVTQTPRYLIKTRGQQVTLSCSPISGHRSVSWYQQTPGQGLQFLFEYFSETQRNKGNFPGRFSGRQFSNSRSEMNVSTLELGDSALYLCASSLEGLVYNEQFFGPGTRLTVL.

Concerning this clone itself: Other nucleotide sequences from this sample produce the same CDR3. The V gene is TRBV29-1, the J gene TRBJ1-2; TRBD1 agrees at 10 bases. Germline V gene sequence: CDR1 SQVTM, CDR2 ANQGSEA. CDR3 length: 12 residues. V was clipped by 7 bases and J by 2 bases; unmatched bases: 1. CDR3: CSGQGANYGYTF. The DNA of the CDR3 is TGCAGCGGACAGGGGGCCAACTATGGCTACACCTTC.

V is TRBV7-2 and J is TRBJ1-2; D uncertain. The CDR3 extends over 14 amino acids. Germline CDR1 is SGHTA and CDR2 is FQGNSA. Trimming left V 3 bases short and J 3 bases short, with 11 bases between. Here the CDR3 reads CASSLHGWDYGYTF. CDR3 sequence (DNA): TGTGCCAGCAGCTTGCACGGGTGGGACTATGGCTACACCTTC.